One sample yielded the 8 T cell receptor beta chains listed below, sequenced in a study of T cells in Graves' hyperthyroidism and ophthalmopathy. TCR beta CDR3 regions were amplified from RNA transcripts. During a first-round RT-PCR of the TCR CDR3, the HTBI primer set was used. TCRdb reprocessed the multiplex PCR reads with MiXCR, giving one entry per CDR3 protein. The sample holds hundreds of thousands of distinct CDR3 sequences, about 17% seen once. The sequencing sample was made of blood. Receptor source: a woman in her late teens or twenties with Graves' ophthalmopathy.

This clonotype was found a few times. The chain recombines TRBV9 with TRBJ2-1; 9 bases map to TRBD2. Per the germline V gene, CDR1 is SGDLS and CDR2 is YYNGEE. The CDR3 sequence is 16 residues long. Trimming took 0 bases from V and 5 from J; bases not matched to a gene: 6. The CDR3: CASSVGPAGGNNEQFF. CDR3 DNA: TGTGCCAGCAGCGTAGGCCCAGCGGGAGGAAACAATGAGCAGTTCTTC.

The table lists this clonotype with many counts. The J gene is TRBJ2-3, the V gene TRBV7-8; no definite D call. Germline V gene lookup returns CDR1 SGHVS and CDR2 FQNEAQ. Trimming took off 1 base at V and 5 bases at J, with 10 bases between the two ends. CDR3 length: 14 amino acids. CDR3 sequence (DNA): TGTGCCAGCAGCTTAGTTCGCTACAAAGATACGCAGTATTTT. Translation gives CASSLVRYKDTQYF.

Many counts were recorded for this clonotype. The genes are TRBV6-6 and TRBJ2-3; D call uncertain. The length of the CDR3 is 16 residues. Trimming left V 0 bases short and J 3 bases short, with 13 bases between. Germline CDR1 and CDR2: MNHNY and SVGAGI (reference sequence). The CDR3: CASSYSSGSNTDTQYF. The CDR3 DNA follows: TGTGCCAGCAGTTACTCTTCCGGGTCAAATACAGATACGCAGTATTTT.

As to this clonotype: One base away lies a much larger clone, so this may be a sequencing read error. The CDR3 reads CASSRTNEQYF. Written as DNA, the CDR3 is TGTGCCAGCAGTCGGACTAACGAGCAGTACTTC. V gene TRBV3-1 combines with J gene TRBJ2-7; tentatively, D is TRBD2 (6 bases). Germline lookup yields CDR1 LGHDT and CDR2 YNNKEL (reference sequence). Trimming removed 6 bases from V and 5 bases from J, with 8 bases in between. The CDR3 has 11 amino acids.

This clonotype was recorded at least ten times. The rearrangement links TRBV30 to TRBJ1-1; D perhaps matches TRBD1 (5 bases). V lost 2 bases, J lost 4 bases, and 17 bases lay in between. The CDR3 consists of 15 residues. CDR1 and CDR2 (germline): GTSNPN, SVGIG (reference sequence). CDR3 bases: TGTGCCTGGAGTCGTTTGGGGGGATGGAGCACTGAAGCTTTCTTT. Its translation: CAWSRLGGWSTEAFF. The entire variable domain, with the rest obtained from reference TRBV30 and TRBJ1-1, is as follows: SQTIHQWPATLVQPVGSPLSLECTVEGTSNPNLYWYRQAAGRGLQLLFYSVGIGQISSEVPQNLSASRPQDRQFILSSKKLLLSDSGFYLCAWSRLGGWSTEAFFGQGTRLTVV.

V usage is TRBV11-3 and J usage is TRBJ2-7; 9 positions match TRBD1. Germline V gene data show CDR1 as SGHNT and CDR2 as YENEEA. The CDR3 length is 14 residues. V gave up 3 bases and J gave up 5 bases; unmatched junction bases: 5. This chain's CDR3 is CASSLGTGFDEQYF. CDR3 DNA: TGTGCCAGCAGCTTGGGGACAGGGTTCGACGAGCAGTACTTC.

This clonotype has ten or more counts. The chain is built from TRBV19 and TRBJ1-1; tentative D call: TRBD1 (5 bases). V lost 1 base to trimming and J lost 3 bases, with 9 bases between them. This CDR3 comprises 14 residues. Germline V lookup: CDR1 LNHDA, CDR2 SQIVND (reference sequence). CDR3 coding DNA: TGTGCCAGTAGTATAGGACAGACTTACACTGAAGCTTTCTTT. Amino acids: CASSIGQTYTEAFF. Based on the CDR3 plus reference TRBV19 and TRBJ1-1, the full variable domain is DGGITQSPKYLFRKEGQNVTLSCEQNLNHDAMYWYRQDPGQGLRLIYYSQIVNDFQKGDIAEGYSVSREKKESFPLTVTSAQKNPTAFYLCASSIGQTYTEAFFGQGTRLTVV.

This clonotype has a count of ten or more. The chain has TRBV20-1 and TRBJ2-1; no clear D. Germline-derived CDR1 and CDR2 are DFQATT and SNEGSKA (reference sequence). The CDR3 consists of 14 residues. Trimming pared 3 bases from V and 4 bases from J, leaving 13 bases between. The CDR3: CSASGGQTYNEQFF. CDR3 coding DNA: TGCAGTGCTAGTGGCGGCCAAACGTACAATGAGCAGTTCTTC.